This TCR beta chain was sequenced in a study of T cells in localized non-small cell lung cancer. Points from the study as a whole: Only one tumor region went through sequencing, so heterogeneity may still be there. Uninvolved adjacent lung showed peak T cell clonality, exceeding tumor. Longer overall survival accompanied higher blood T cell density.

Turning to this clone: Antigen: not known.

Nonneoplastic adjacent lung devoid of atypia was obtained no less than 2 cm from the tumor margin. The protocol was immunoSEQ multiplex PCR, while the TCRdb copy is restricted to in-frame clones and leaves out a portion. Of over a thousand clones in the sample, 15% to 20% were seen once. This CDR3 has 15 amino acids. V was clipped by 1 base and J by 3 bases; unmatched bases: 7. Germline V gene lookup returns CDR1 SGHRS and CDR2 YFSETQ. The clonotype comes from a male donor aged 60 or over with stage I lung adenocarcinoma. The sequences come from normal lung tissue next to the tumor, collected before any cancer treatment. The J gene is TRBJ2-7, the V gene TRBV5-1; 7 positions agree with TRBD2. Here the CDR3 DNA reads TGCGCCAGCAGCTTGTACGGGGAGGGCGTCTACGAGCAGTACTTC. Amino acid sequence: CASSLYGEGVYEQYF. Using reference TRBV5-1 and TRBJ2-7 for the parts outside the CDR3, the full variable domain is KAGVTQTPRYLIKTRGQQVTLSCSPISGHRSVSWYQQTPGQGLQFLFEYFSETQRNKGNFPGRFSGRQFSNSRSEMNVSTLELGDSALYLCASSLYGEGVYEQYFGPGTRLTVT.